This entry lists 26 T cell receptor beta chains sequenced from one sample in a study of T-cell memory formation after mild COVID-19. From the 5' RACE reads, TCRdb called clonotypes with MiXCR, one entry per CDR3 protein. The sample consists of around 390,000 distinct CDR3 sequences, approximately 15% of them appearing once. Specimen: PBMCs or a T cell subset sorted from them (not recorded which). The receptors were sampled from a man between 18 and 35 years old who had mild COVID-19 (a few samples of this study predate the infection). Cell type and time point are not known.

The V gene is TRBV5-6, the J gene TRBJ2-1; 10 positions agree with TRBD2. V dropped 5 bases and J dropped 9; count of bases not matched to a gene: 5. This CDR3 is 13 amino acids long. CDR1 is SGHDT, CDR2 YYEEEE, per germline. CDR3 in DNA: TGTGCCAGCAGTCAGCGGGGGGGCCCTGAGCAGTTCTTC. Protein product: CASSQRGGPEQFF.

This clonotype was seen more than once but under ten times. This chain uses TRBV20-1 with TRBJ2-2, with unresolved D. Germline V gene lookup returns CDR1 DFQATT and CDR2 SNEGSKA (reference sequence). V lost 5 bases, J lost 1 base, and 14 bases lay in between. The CDR3 length is 15 residues. For the CDR3, the DNA is TGCAGTGCTCCCTTTCCTGGCTTGAACACCGGGGAGCTGTTTTTT. Its protein is CSAPFPGLNTGELFF.

The rearrangement links TRBV5-6 to TRBJ2-5; TRBD2 is a possible D gene (5 bases). V was clipped by 4 bases and J by 5 bases, with 12 bases between them. Germline V gene data show CDR1 as SGHDT and CDR2 as YYEEEE. The CDR3 contains 13 residues. CDR3 nucleotide sequence: TGTGCCAGCAGCGTACCTAGCTCTGAGACCCAGTACTTC. Translating gives CASSVPSSETQYF.

V is TRBV2 and J is TRBJ1-5; no reliable D call. The CDR3 totals 13 residues. Germline lookup yields CDR1 SNHLY and CDR2 FYNNEI. The V end lost 7 bases, the J end lost 1 base, and 8 bases lay between the germline ends. The CDR3 nucleotides are TGTGCCAGCATGCAGGAGAGCAATCAGCCCCAGCATTTT. Residues: CASMQESNQPQHF.

The chain combines TRBV6-2 or TRBV6-3 with TRBJ2-1; the D is unclear. The V gene lost 0 bases and the J gene lost 0 bases, with 15 bases spanning the gap. CDR3 length: 18 residues. Germline assignment: CDR1 MNHEY and CDR2 SVGEGT. This chain's CDR3 is CASSYSAVMGHSYNEQFF. The CDR3 region has the DNA TGTGCCAGCAGTTACTCGGCTGTGATGGGTCACTCCTACAATGAGCAGTTCTTC.

The V and J genes are TRBV6-1 and TRBJ1-1; TRBD1 matches 9 bases. The germline gives CDR1 MNHNS, CDR2 SASEGT. The V gene end was trimmed by 5 bases and the J gene end by 1 base; junction bases not matched to a gene: 8. CDR3 size: 16 residues. The CDR3 DNA follows: TGTGCCAGCAGTATACAGGGGGCGGCTGCGAACACTGAAGCTTTCTTT. This codes for CASSIQGAAANTEAFF.

The chain recombines TRBV7-2 with TRBJ2-3, with 7 positions matching TRBD1. The germline CDR1 and CDR2 sequences are SGHTA and FQGNSA. V shed 1 base, J shed 3 bases, and the junction held 1 base outside the gene matches. The CDR3 covers 14 residues. The CDR3, as DNA: TGTGCCAGCAGCTTAGAACAGGGGACAGATACGCAGTATTTT. Its protein is CASSLEQGTDTQYF.

This chain links TRBV2 with TRBJ2-3; the D gene is possibly TRBD2 (7 bases). CDR1 and CDR2 from the germline V gene are SNHLY and FYNNEI. Trimming left V 6 bases short and J 1 base short, with 14 bases between. This CDR3 region has 15 residues. This chain's CDR3 is CASRRGGRGTDTQYF. The CDR3 DNA sequence: TGTGCCAGCAGGAGGGGGGGCCGGGGCACAGATACGCAGTATTTT.

This clonotype was detected only a few times. The DNA for the CDR3 is TGTGCCAGCAGCCCCCTCATAGATCAGTTCTTC. Its protein product is CASSPLIDQFF. The chain uses TRBV7-9 and TRBJ2-1; D is ambiguous. The germline V and J ends were trimmed by 5 bases and 13 bases, with 12 bases remaining between them. This CDR3 has 11 residues. Per germline, CDR1 SEHNR and CDR2 FQNEAQ (reference sequence).

V gene TRBV7-6 combines with J gene TRBJ2-1; D gene unclear. CDR1 and CDR2 from the germline V gene are SGHVS and FNYEAQ. Trimming cost V 4 bases and J 6 bases, with 7 bases left between them. The CDR3 runs to 12 residues. Here the CDR3 DNA reads TGTGCCAGCAGCTCGCTTAGCAATGAGCAGTTCTTC. Its translation is CASSSLSNEQFF.

The CDR3 bases are TGCAGTGCACCTACTCGGACTAGCGGGGGGTACGAGCAGTACTTC. Its translation is CSAPTRTSGGYEQYF. The gene calls are TRBV20-1 and TRBJ2-7, with 14 bases identical to TRBD2. The CDR3 contains 15 residues. Germline V gene data show CDR1 as DFQATT and CDR2 as SNEGSKA (reference sequence). V shed 6 bases and J 4 bases; nucleotides not matched to a gene: 8.

This clonotype was seen more than once but under ten times. V usage is TRBV12-3 or TRBV12-4 and J usage is TRBJ2-3; unclear D gene. The CDR3 loop spans 12 amino acids. V lost 7 bases to trimming and J lost 2 bases, with 7 bases between them. The CDR3 is CASNPHTDTQYF. In DNA, the CDR3 is TGTGCCAGCAACCCCCACACAGATACGCAGTATTTT.

The rearrangement joins TRBV20-1 to TRBJ2-3; 7 nucleotides match TRBD2. After removal of 3 bases from V and 1 base from J, the junction contained 7 bases not matched to a gene. CDR1 DFQATT and CDR2 SNEGSKA come from the germline V gene (reference sequence). This CDR3 comprises 15 residues. CDR3: CSARFGGGGTDTQYF. The CDR3 nucleotides read TGCAGTGCTAGGTTCGGCGGGGGAGGCACAGATACGCAGTATTTT.

This clonotype appeared a few times. The V and J genes are TRBV4-3 and TRBJ1-2; D gene unclear. This CDR3 is 12 amino acids long. Trimming took off 3 bases at V and 7 bases at J, with 9 bases between the two ends. CDR1 is LGHNA, CDR2 YSLEER, per germline. CDR3 bases: TGCGCCAGCAGCCAGGAGGGAGGTGGCTACACCTTC. This codes for CASSQEGGGYTF.

This clonotype appeared once. The CDR3 nucleotides are TGTGCAAGATCCTTCGGGGGACTAGAGGGGGCAGATACGCAGTATTTT. Its protein product is CARSFGGLEGADTQYF. This sequence joins TRBV12-2 and TRBJ2-3; TRBD2, the table's D call, was not compared with the DNA. TRBV12-2 is marked as a pseudogene. This CDR3 contains 16 residues.

This clonotype came up a few times. This sequence joins TRBV27 and TRBJ1-5; D call uncertain. Trimming left V 4 bases short and J 0 bases short, with 10 bases between. Looked up from germline, CDR1 is MNHEY and CDR2 is SMNVEV (reference sequence). The CDR3 loop spans 15 amino acids. The CDR3 sequence is CASSSGFYSNQPQHF. DNA of the CDR3: TGTGCCAGCAGTTCGGGGTTTTATAGCAATCAGCCCCAGCATTTT.

This clonotype was recorded at least ten times. V gene TRBV4-3 combines with J gene TRBJ2-3; possible D gene TRBD2, 6 bases. The CDR3 spans 15 residues. V was shortened by 6 bases and J by 3 bases, with 16 bases between the two germline ends. Per germline, CDR1 LGHNA and CDR2 YSLEER. CDR3 region: CASRLGGASTDTQYF. For the CDR3, the DNA is TGCGCCAGCAGACTGGGCGGGGCGAGTACAGATACGCAGTATTTT.

V and J are TRBV4-1 and TRBJ2-7; no definite D call. Germline V CDR1 and CDR2: MGHRA, YSYEKL. The ends were cut back, 3 bases at V and 2 bases at J, with 14 bases in the middle. CDR3 length: 15 amino acids. In nucleotides, the CDR3 is TGCGCCAGCAGCCAGAGAGGAACGGAAACCTACGAGCAGTACTTC. Its protein is CASSQRGTETYEQYF.

A note on this clonotype: A read error may produce the germline difference seen at one junction end. This chain connects TRBV5-1 to TRBJ2-1; 10 positions agree with TRBD2. CDR3 length: 19 residues. CDR1 and CDR2 from the germline V gene are SGHRS and YFSETQ. The CDR3 region is CASTLGASGGHRSYNEQFF. CDR3 sequence (DNA): TGCGCCAGCACCTTGGGGGCTAGCGGGGGCCATCGCTCCTACAATGAGCAGTTCTTC.

This clonotype was counted only a few times. V and J are TRBV15 and TRBJ1-2, with 7 positions matching TRBD1. The V gene's germline CDR1 is LNHNV and CDR2 YYDKDF (reference sequence). The CDR3 consists of 14 residues. J lost 4 bases, V lost 2 bases, and 4 bases had no gene match. The CDR3 DNA is TGTGCCACCAGCAGATCTGACAGGGCCTATGGCTACACCTTC. Translated: CATSRSDRAYGYTF.

DNA for the CDR3: TGTGCCAGCAGCTTATCGCCAGGGGCGAACACTGAAGCTTTCTTT. It is translated as CASSLSPGANTEAFF. V and J are TRBV5-5 and TRBJ1-1, with D possibly TRBD1 on 6 matching bases. CDR3 length: 15 amino acids. V was clipped by 2 bases and J by 1 base, with 12 bases between them. Germline CDR1 SGHKS, CDR2 YYEKEE (reference sequence).

The chain carries TRBV19 and TRBJ1-1, with a possible D match to TRBD1 (5 bases). From germline, CDR1 is LNHDA and CDR2 SQIVND (reference sequence). The CDR3 sequence is 15 residues long. Trimming removed 4 bases from V and 0 bases from J, with 12 bases in between. CDR3 region: CASSTPAGVNTEAFF. The CDR3 nucleotides are TGTGCCAGTAGTACCCCGGCGGGGGTGAACACTGAAGCTTTCTTT.

This clonotype was picked up a small number of times. The chain is built from TRBV5-1 and TRBJ2-7, with 9 bases lining up with TRBD1. Per the germline V gene, CDR1 is SGHRS and CDR2 is YFSETQ. The CDR3 contains 16 residues. With 3 bases clipped from V and 2 bases from J, the junction kept 9 bases outside the gene matches. The CDR3: CASSSDSGTGPYEQYF. The CDR3, as DNA: TGCGCCAGCAGCTCGGACTCCGGGACAGGGCCCTACGAGCAGTACTTC.

This clonotype was seen only a few times. The V gene is TRBV20-1, the J gene TRBJ1-1; D remains unclear. This CDR3 spans 14 amino acids. CDR1 DFQATT and CDR2 SNEGSKA come from the germline V gene (reference sequence). V was trimmed by 5 bases and J by 6 bases, leaving 19 bases between them. The CDR3 DNA sequence: TGCAGTGCTCCGAAGGTCCCTCCCGGCCCTGAAGCTTTCTTT. Amino acids: CSAPKVPPGPEAFF.

Ten or more counts support this clonotype. The V and J genes are TRBV7-9 and TRBJ1-2; D gene ambiguous. Trimming pared 0 bases from V and 3 bases from J, leaving 2 bases between. The CDR3 is 12 residues long. The V gene's germline CDR1 is SEHNR and CDR2 FQNEAQ (reference sequence). CDR3: CASSLAYYGYTF. CDR3 nucleotide sequence: TGTGCCAGCAGCTTAGCATACTATGGCTACACCTTC.

A few counts support this clonotype. This rearrangement joins TRBV7-2 to TRBJ1-2; D is possibly TRBD1 (6 bases). CDR1 SGHTA and CDR2 FQGNSA come from the germline V gene. CDR3 length: 15 residues. V lost 1 base and J 6 bases, leaving 15 bases between the germline ends. CDR3 amino acids: CASSLVVRGRDGYTF. The CDR3 bases are TGTGCCAGCAGCTTAGTGGTCAGGGGAAGGGATGGCTACACCTTC.